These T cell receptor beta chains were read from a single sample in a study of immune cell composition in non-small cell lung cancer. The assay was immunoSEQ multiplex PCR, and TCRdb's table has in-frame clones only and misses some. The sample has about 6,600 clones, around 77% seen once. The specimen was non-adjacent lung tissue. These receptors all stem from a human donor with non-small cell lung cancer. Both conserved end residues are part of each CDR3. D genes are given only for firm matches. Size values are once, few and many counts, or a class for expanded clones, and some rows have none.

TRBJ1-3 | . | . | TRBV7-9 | CASSFRGYTIYF | TGTGCCAGCAGCTTCCGGGGGTACACCATATATTTT
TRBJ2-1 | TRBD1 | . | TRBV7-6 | CASSLETSGGSSYNEQFF | TGTGCCAGCAGCTTAGAGACCTCAGGGGGAAGCTCCTACAATGAGCAGTTCTTC
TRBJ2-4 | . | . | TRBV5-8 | CASSLVGGAAKNIQYF | TGTGCCAGCAGCTTGGTTGGCGGGGCGGCCAAAAACATTCAGTACTTC
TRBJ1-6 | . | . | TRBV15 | CATSARRGLGAPLHF | TGTGCCACCAGCGCGAGGCGGGGGCTCGGGGCACCCCTCCACTTT
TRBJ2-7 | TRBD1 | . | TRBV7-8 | CASSAPRDREDYEQYF | TGTGCCAGCAGCGCACCGAGGGACAGGGAGGACTACGAGCAGTACTTC
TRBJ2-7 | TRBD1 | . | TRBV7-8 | CASSSQGLEGAYYEQYF | TGTGCCAGCAGCTCGCAAGGATTAGAGGGGGCCTACTACGAGCAGTACTTC
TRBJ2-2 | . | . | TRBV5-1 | CASSTGTAGELFF | TGCGCCAGCAGCACAGGGACCGCCGGGGAGCTGTTTTTT
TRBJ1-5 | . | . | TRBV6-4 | CASSDSYSNQPQHF | TGTGCCAGCAGTGACTCATATAGCAATCAGCCCCAGCATTTT
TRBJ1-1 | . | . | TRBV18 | CASSPETALSEAFF | TGTGCCAGCTCACCAGAGACAGCCTTGTCTGAAGCTTTCTTT
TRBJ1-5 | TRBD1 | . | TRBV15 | CATSNQRDRCNQPQHF | TGTGCCACCAGCAACCAACGGGACAGATGCAATCAGCCCCAGCATTTT
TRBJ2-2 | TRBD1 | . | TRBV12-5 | CASGSTGANTGELFF | TGTGCTAGTGGTTCAACAGGGGCGAACACCGGGGAGCTGTTTTTT
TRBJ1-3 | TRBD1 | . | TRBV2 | CASRTGQGGGNTIYF | TGTGCCAGCAGGACGGGACAGGGAGGAGGAAACACCATATATTTT
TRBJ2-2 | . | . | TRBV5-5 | CASSLSRGETGELFF | TGTGCCAGCAGCTTGTCCAGGGGAGAAACCGGGGAGCTGTTTTTT
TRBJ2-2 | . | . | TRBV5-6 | CASSLEAGMKFTGELFF | TGTGCCAGCAGCTTGGAGGCAGGGATGAAGTTCACCGGGGAGCTGTTTTTT
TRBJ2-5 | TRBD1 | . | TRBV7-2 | CASSVRQGAKETQYF | TGTGCCAGCAGCGTACGACAGGGGGCGAAAGAGACCCAGTACTTC
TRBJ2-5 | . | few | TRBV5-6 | CASSLYDRTQETQYF | TGTGCCAGCAGCTTGTACGACAGAACCCAAGAGACCCAGTACTTC
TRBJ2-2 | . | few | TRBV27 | CASTLTGGVTGELFF | TGTGCCAGCACGTTGACCGGAGGGGTCACCGGGGAGCTGTTTTTT
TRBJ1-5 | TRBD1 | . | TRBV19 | CASSIQGASRGNQPQHF | TGTGCCAGTAGTATACAGGGGGCATCGAGGGGAAATCAGCCCCAGCATTTT